The source of this TCR beta chain is a study of T cell changes during pregnancy in multiple sclerosis. Assay: immunoSEQ multiplex PCR; the TCRdb copy retains only in-frame clones and omits some. The sample lists around 63,000 clones, roughly 94% occurring once. The sequence was collected from a female donor with multiple sclerosis, enrolled in a pregnancy study. The source material was peripheral blood, sampled after pregnancy.

CDR3 DNA: TGTGCCAGTACCCCGGGGTGGGATCAGCCCCAGCATTTT. Protein: CASTPGWDQPQHF. The rearrangement uses TRBV2 and TRBJ1-5; D is unclear. Per the germline V gene, CDR1 is SNHLY and CDR2 is FYNNEI. The ends were cut back, 9 bases at V and 5 bases at J, with 14 bases in the middle. The length of the CDR3 is 13 residues.